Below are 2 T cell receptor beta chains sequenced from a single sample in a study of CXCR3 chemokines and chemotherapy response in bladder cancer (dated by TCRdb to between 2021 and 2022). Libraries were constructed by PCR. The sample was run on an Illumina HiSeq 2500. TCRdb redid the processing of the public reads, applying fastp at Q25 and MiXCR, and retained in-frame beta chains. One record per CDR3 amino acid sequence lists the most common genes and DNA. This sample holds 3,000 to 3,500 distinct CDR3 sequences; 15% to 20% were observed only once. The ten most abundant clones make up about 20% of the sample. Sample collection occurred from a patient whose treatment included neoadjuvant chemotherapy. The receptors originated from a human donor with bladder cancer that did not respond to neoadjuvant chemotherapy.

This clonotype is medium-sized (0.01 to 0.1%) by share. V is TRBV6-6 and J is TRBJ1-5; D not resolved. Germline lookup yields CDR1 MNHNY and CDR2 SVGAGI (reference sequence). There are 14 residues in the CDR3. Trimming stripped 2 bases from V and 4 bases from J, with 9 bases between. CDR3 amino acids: CASSYGQDNQPQHF. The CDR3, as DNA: TGTGCCAGCAGTTACGGGCAGGATAATCAGCCCCAGCATTTT.

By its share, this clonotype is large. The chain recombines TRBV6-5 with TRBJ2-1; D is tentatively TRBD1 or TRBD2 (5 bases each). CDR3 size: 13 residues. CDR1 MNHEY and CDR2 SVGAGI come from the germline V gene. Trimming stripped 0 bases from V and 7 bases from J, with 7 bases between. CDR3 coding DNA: TGTGCCAGCAGTTACTCGTGGGGGAATGAGCAGTTCTTC. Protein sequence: CASSYSWGNEQFF.